The next 24 T cell receptor beta chains were all read from a single sample in a study of CD8 T cells in ankylosing spondylitis. TCRdb analysed the 5' RACE reads with MiXCR anew, one entry per CDR3 protein. The repertoire holds 250,000 to 300,000 distinct CDR3 sequences, with approximately 20% as singletons. The sequenced material came from blood, either unsorted or a sorted T cell fraction (not recorded which). All receptors come from a male donor with ankylosing spondylitis or in good health (not recorded which).

The chain links TRBV5-1 to TRBJ2-3; 8 nucleotides align to TRBD1. The CDR3 extends over 13 amino acids. Unmatched junction bases numbered 5, after V lost 0 bases and J lost 11 bases. Germline loops: CDR1 SGHRS, CDR2 YFSETQ. CDR3 in amino acids: CASSLGQGSMQYF. CDR3 sequence (DNA): TGCGCCAGCAGCTTGGGACAGGGGAGTATGCAGTATTTT.

This clonotype was found a few times. CDR3 region: CASSSTGGTGYTF. For the CDR3, the DNA is TGTGCCAGCAGCTCCACAGGGGGGACTGGCTACACCTTC. This rearrangement joins TRBV6-1 to TRBJ1-2; 8 bases are shared with TRBD1. V lost 6 bases and J lost 7; bases outside the gene matches: 7. Germline CDR1 MNHNS, CDR2 SASEGT. The CDR3 length is 13 residues.

This chain joins TRBV29-1 and TRBJ2-1, with a weak D call TRBD2 (6 bases). This CDR3 comprises 13 residues. Germline V gene sequence: CDR1 SQVTM, CDR2 ANQGSEA. V was trimmed by 7 bases and J by 3 bases, leaving 13 bases between them. The CDR3, as DNA: TGCAGCGCGGGGGACGCCTTCTACAATGAGCAGTTCTTC. Its translation: CSAGDAFYNEQFF.

The chain has TRBV10-3 and TRBJ2-4; weak D call: TRBD1 (5 bases). The CDR3 is 14 residues long. V lost 6 bases and J lost 2, with 11 bases in between. Germline V gene lookup returns CDR1 ENHRY and CDR2 SYGVKD. CDR3 region: CAISLDSSKNIQYF. DNA for the CDR3: TGTGCCATCAGCTTAGACAGCTCCAAAAACATTCAGTACTTC.

CDR3 protein: CATSREARPDTQYF. The CDR3, as DNA: TGTGCCACCAGCAGAGAAGCCCGGCCAGATACGCAGTATTTT. V and J are TRBV15 and TRBJ2-3; D remains ambiguous. Per the germline V gene, CDR1 is LNHNV and CDR2 is YYDKDF (reference sequence). With 0 bases removed from V and 4 bases from J, the gap between germline ends came to 8 bases. The CDR3 has 14 residues. The variable domain in full, completed from reference TRBV15 and TRBJ2-3, reads DAMVIQNPRYQVTQFGKPVTLSCSQTLNHNVMYWYQQKSSQAPKLLFHYYDKDFNNEADTPDNFQSRRPNTSFCFLDIRSPGLGDTAMYLCATSREARPDTQYFGPGTRLTVL.

The chain combines TRBV5-6 with TRBJ2-3; no definite D call. This CDR3 is 14 amino acids long. V lost 2 bases to trimming and J lost 0 bases, with 7 bases between them. Germline CDR1 and CDR2: SGHDT and YYEEEE. CDR3 in amino acids: CASSFISSTDTQYF. The CDR3 coding sequence is TGTGCCAGCAGCTTCATATCTAGCACAGATACGCAGTATTTT.

This clonotype was found a few times. V and J are TRBV28 and TRBJ1-6; 7 nucleotides agree with TRBD1. The CDR3 totals 14 residues. Germline loops: CDR1 MDHEN, CDR2 SYDVKM. V lost 9 bases to trimming and J lost 4 bases; unmatched junction nucleotides: 6. CDR3 DNA: TGTGCCAGTTGGACAGGAACTTATAATTCACCCCTCCACTTT. Translating gives CASWTGTYNSPLHF.

This clonotype has just a few counts. CDR3 loop: CASSAPSGFLGQGLQETQYF. For the CDR3, the DNA is TGCGCCAGCAGCGCTCCGTCCGGCTTTCTGGGACAGGGCCTCCAAGAGACCCAGTACTTC. The chain links TRBV5-1 to TRBJ2-5; 9 bases agree with TRBD1. This CDR3 is built from 20 residues. Germline trimming cut 4 bases from V and 1 base from J; bases unmatched to any gene: 20. Germline V CDR1 and CDR2: SGHRS, YFSETQ.

In its sample, this clonotype was seen a few times. This rearrangement joins TRBV6-1 to TRBJ1-5; TRBD1 is a possible D gene (5 bases). The CDR3 is 15 amino acids. CDR1 is MNHNS, CDR2 SASEGT, per germline. Trimming cost V 6 bases and J 1 base, with 13 bases left between them. CDR3 sequence (DNA): TGTGCCAGCAGGGTTCTTGGGGACAGCAATCAGCCCCAGCATTTT. Its protein is CASRVLGDSNQPQHF.

This clonotype was recorded only once. J is TRBJ1-1 and V is TRBV29-1; maybe TRBD1 (5 bases). The CDR3 has 14 amino acids. From germline, CDR1 is SQVTM and CDR2 ANQGSEA. Between the trimmed V and J ends, which lost 0 bases and 3 bases, there was a span of 11 bases. The CDR3, as DNA: TGCAGCGTTGAAGATAGCAGGGTTTACACTGAAGCTTTCTTT. Translated: CSVEDSRVYTEAFF.

This clonotype occurred a few times. The chain couples TRBV5-1 to TRBJ2-3; possible D gene TRBD1, 5 bases. The V end was cut by 0 bases, the J end by 3 bases, with 14 bases between. The CDR3 has 16 amino acids. Germline-derived CDR1 and CDR2 are SGHRS and YFSETQ. CDR3 nucleotide sequence: TGCGCCAGCAGCTTGGAATCGGCAGGGATTACAGATACGCAGTATTTT. Translating gives CASSLESAGITDTQYF. Drawing the rest from reference TRBV5-1 and TRBJ2-3, the complete variable domain is KAGVTQTPRYLIKTRGQQVTLSCSPISGHRSVSWYQQTPGQGLQFLFEYFSETQRNKGNFPGRFSGRQFSNSRSEMNVSTLELGDSALYLCASSLESAGITDTQYFGPGTRLTVL.

The chain carries TRBV7-3 and TRBJ2-1, with TRBD2 as a possible D gene (5 bases). The CDR3 runs to 13 residues. Trimming removed 3 bases from V and 5 bases from J, with 8 bases in between. The V gene's germline CDR1 is SGHTA and CDR2 FQGTGA. The DNA of the CDR3 is TGTGCCAGCAGCTTTTTCGGGGACAATGAGCAGTTCTTC. This codes for CASSFFGDNEQFF.

This clonotype showed up many times. This chain links TRBV12-3 or TRBV12-4 with TRBJ2-1; D is possibly TRBD2 (6 bases). This CDR3 is 15 amino acids long. V dropped 9 bases and J dropped 6 bases, with 21 bases sitting between them. The CDR3 protein is CASRRASELFNEQFF. As DNA, the CDR3 is TGTGCCAGTCGAAGGGCTAGCGAACTATTCAATGAGCAGTTCTTC.

There are a few counts of this clonotype. This chain connects TRBV7-4 to TRBJ2-1; 9 bases fit TRBD2. V was pared by 7 bases and J by 2 bases, with 6 bases of the junction left unmatched. CDR1 and CDR2 from the germline V gene are SGHVT and SQSDAQ. The CDR3 is made up of 15 amino acids. CDR3: CASIQEREAYNEQFF. CDR3 nucleotide sequence: TGTGCCAGCATCCAAGAGCGGGAGGCCTACAATGAGCAGTTCTTC.

The genes are TRBV12-3 or TRBV12-4 and TRBJ2-5, with no clear D. The length of the CDR3 is 13 residues. Trimming removed 3 bases at V and 9 bases at J, with 14 bases between. Here the CDR3 DNA reads TGTGCCAGCAGTTTCGAGTCTAGGGTGTCCCAGTACTTC. It is translated as CASSFESRVSQYF.

This clonotype was recorded a few times. As DNA, the CDR3 is TGCAGTGCGAGTCGGGGCGGCCCCACAGATACGCAGTATTTT. Encoded protein: CSASRGGPTDTQYF. The chain couples TRBV20-1 to TRBJ2-3; D might be TRBD1 or TRBD2, each matching 5 bases. Trimming took off 6 bases at V and 2 bases at J, with 15 bases between the two ends. This CDR3 contains 14 residues. Germline V gene sequence: CDR1 DFQATT, CDR2 SNEGSKA (reference sequence).

The chain uses TRBV5-1 and TRBJ2-1, with 13 bases that match TRBD2. Germline V lookup: CDR1 SGHRS, CDR2 YFSETQ. The CDR3 loop spans 18 amino acids. V trimming: 4 bases; J trimming: 6 bases; junction bases outside the gene matches: 13. The CDR3, as DNA: TGCGCCAGCAGCCCAACTAGCGGGAGGGCCCGTTTTGGCAATGAGCAGTTCTTC. Protein product: CASSPTSGRARFGNEQFF.

This clonotype occurred a few times. The V and J genes are TRBV14 and TRBJ1-3, with D uncertain. The V gene lost 2 bases and the J gene lost 3 bases, with 2 bases spanning the gap. This CDR3 has 12 residues. From germline, CDR1 is SGHDN and CDR2 FVKESK. DNA for the CDR3: TGTGCCAGCAGCCAATTTGGAAACACCATATATTTT. This translates into CASSQFGNTIYF.

In its sample, this clonotype was seen a few times. The chain employs TRBV30 and TRBJ2-5; D may correspond to TRBD1 or TRBD2 (5 bases each). The germline V gene encodes CDR1 GTSNPN and CDR2 SVGIG (reference sequence). Trimming left V 3 bases short and J 5 bases short, with 13 bases between. This CDR3 region has 13 residues. The CDR3: CAWRGRGWETQYF. The CDR3 DNA reads as TGTGCCTGGAGGGGCCGGGGCTGGGAGACCCAGTACTTC. The entire variable domain, with the rest obtained from reference TRBV30 and TRBJ2-5, is as follows: SQTIHQWPATLVQPVGSPLSLECTVEGTSNPNLYWYRQAAGRGLQLLFYSVGIGQISSEVPQNLSASRPQDRQFILSSKKLLLSDSGFYLCAWRGRGWETQYFGPGTRLLVL.

The chain couples TRBV5-1 to TRBJ1-1, with TRBD1 as a possible D gene (6 bases). Germline V CDR1 and CDR2: SGHRS, YFSETQ. The CDR3 consists of 15 residues. V lost 3 bases to trimming and J lost 5 bases, with 17 bases between them. DNA of the CDR3: TGCGCCAGCAGCTCGGTCGGGGGCGGAGGAACTGAAGCTTTCTTT. This sequence encodes CASSSVGGGGTEAFF.

The rearrangement links TRBV20-1 to TRBJ1-5, with D possibly matching TRBD1 (6 bases). The CDR3 totals 13 residues. Trimming stripped 3 bases from V and 6 bases from J, with 12 bases between. Germline loops: CDR1 DFQATT, CDR2 SNEGSKA (reference sequence). This chain's CDR3 is CSASFRGGQPQHF. Here the CDR3 DNA reads TGCAGTGCTAGTTTCAGGGGAGGTCAGCCCCAGCATTTT.

The rearrangement links TRBV15 to TRBJ1-2, with D hard to call. Between the trimmed V and J ends, which lost 5 bases and 2 bases, there was a span of 9 bases. This CDR3 is built from 13 residues. Germline lookup yields CDR1 LNHNV and CDR2 YYDKDF (reference sequence). The CDR3 DNA sequence: TGTGCCACCAGCGAGCGGGGAAACTATGGCTACACCTTC. As protein: CATSERGNYGYTF. The full variable domain, its missing parts supplied by reference TRBV15 and TRBJ1-2, is DAMVIQNPRYQVTQFGKPVTLSCSQTLNHNVMYWYQQKSSQAPKLLFHYYDKDFNNEADTPDNFQSRRPNTSFCFLDIRSPGLGDTAMYLCATSERGNYGYTFGSGTRLTVV.

This clonotype was observed a handful of times. The rearrangement joins TRBV10-3 to TRBJ2-3; D not resolved. CDR1 is ENHRY, CDR2 SYGVKD, per germline. CDR3 length: 17 amino acids. The germline V and J ends were trimmed by 0 bases and 2 bases, with 15 bases remaining between them. In DNA, the CDR3 is TGTGCCATCAGTGAGTCGAACCCACCGGGCTCCACAGATACGCAGTATTTT. As protein: CAISESNPPGSTDTQYF.

V and J are TRBV5-1 and TRBJ2-3; TRBD2 matches at 7 bases. The V gene end was trimmed by 1 base and the J gene end by 4 bases; junction bases not matched to a gene: 6. CDR3 length: 15 amino acids. CDR1 and CDR2 from the germline V gene are SGHRS and YFSETQ. The CDR3, as DNA: TGCGCCAGCAGCTTGAGCCTAGCGGAGTCAGATACGCAGTATTTT. Translated: CASSLSLAESDTQYF.